This passage covers 8 T cell receptor beta chains from one sample sequenced in a study of T cells in narcolepsy. Measured with immunoSEQ multiplex PCR; TCRdb has only the in-frame clones, and not every one. The sample consists of under 35,000 clones, roughly 80% of them appearing once. Sequences were obtained from CD45RA- memory CD4+ T cells from PBMCs. The receptors here all came from a human donor with narcolepsy.

This chain links TRBV25-1 with TRBJ1-3; no clear D. Germline V CDR1 and CDR2: MGHDK, SYGVNS. This CDR3 region has 15 residues. V was clipped by 10 bases and J by 0 bases, with 16 bases between them. The CDR3, as DNA: TGTGCCACCATGGACGCGTCCTACTCTGGAAACACCATATATTTT. Its protein is CATMDASYSGNTIYF. Complete variable domain (other parts from reference TRBV25-1 and TRBJ1-3): EADIYQTPRYLVIGTGKKITLECSQTMGHDKMYWYQQDPGMELHLIHYSYGVNSTEKGDLSSESTVSRIRTEHFPLTLESARPSHTSQYLCATMDASYSGNTIYFGEGSWLTVV.

The CDR3: CATGGGRNEKLFF. The CDR3 DNA is TGTGCCACCGGGGGGGGTAGAAATGAAAAACTGTTTTTT. This sequence joins TRBV2 and TRBJ1-4; D perhaps matches TRBD1 (5 bases). CDR1 is SNHLY, CDR2 FYNNEI, per germline. V was clipped by 10 bases and J by 5 bases, with 14 bases between them. The CDR3 is 13 amino acids.

Concerning this clone: An end of the junction differs from the germline gene, which may be a read error. This chain joins TRBV7-2 and TRBJ2-3; 10 bases agree with TRBD2. The CDR3 has 15 residues. Germline V gene sequence: CDR1 SGHTA, CDR2 FQGNSA. In DNA form, the CDR3 reads TGTGCCAGCAGCCTAGCGGGAGCGTCCACAGATACGCAGTATTTT. Its translation is CASSLAGASTDTQYF.

A single count supports this clone. This chain joins TRBV2 and TRBJ2-2; TRBD1 might be the D (5 bases). V was cut by 3 bases and J by 4 bases, with 12 bases left in between. Germline-derived CDR1 and CDR2 are SNHLY and FYNNEI. The CDR3 totals 15 residues. The CDR3 loop is CASSEVRGATGELFF. DNA for the CDR3: TGTGCCAGCAGTGAGGTTAGGGGCGCCACCGGGGAGCTGTTTTTT.

A few counts support this clone. The chain is built from TRBV9 and TRBJ2-1, with TRBD2 matching over 8 bases. J was trimmed by 2 bases and V by 2 bases; bases with no gene match: 3. There are 15 residues in the CDR3. CDR1 and CDR2 (germline): SGDLS, YYNGEE. The CDR3, as DNA: TGTGCCAGCAGCGTTAGCGGGACTACCTACAATGAGCAGTTCTTC. Translated: CASSVSGTTYNEQFF. The entire variable domain, with the rest obtained from reference TRBV9 and TRBJ2-1, is as follows: DSGVTQTPKHLITATGQRVTLRCSPRSGDLSVYWYQQSLDQGLQFLIQYYNGEERAKGNILERFSAQQFPDLHSELNLSSLELGDSALYFCASSVSGTTYNEQFFGPGTRLTVL.

The chain is built from TRBV18 and TRBJ1-2; 7 bases line up with TRBD1. J gave up 4 bases and V 2 bases, and 1 base lay outside the gene matches. The CDR3 is made up of 13 amino acids. Germline values: CDR1 KGHSH, CDR2 LQKENI. CDR3 DNA sequence: TGTGCCAGCTCACCAGGACAGGCCTATGGCTACACCTTC. Amino acids: CASSPGQAYGYTF.

This clone was seen only once. The chain uses TRBV7-8 and TRBJ2-7; 8 bases line up with TRBD2. Germline V gene data show CDR1 as SGHVS and CDR2 as FQNEAQ. This CDR3 has 15 residues. V was pared by 4 bases and J by 6 bases, with 11 bases of the junction left unmatched. CDR3 amino acids: CASSSPRGRTFEQYF. CDR3 in DNA: TGTGCCAGCAGCTCCCCCCGCGGGAGGACGTTCGAGCAGTACTTC.

The chain combines TRBV2 with TRBJ2-5; 9 bases align to TRBD2. The CDR3 loop spans 14 amino acids. The J segment lost 4 bases and the V segment lost 7 bases, leaving 7 bases of the junction unmatched. The germline V gene has CDR1 SNHLY and CDR2 FYNNEI. The DNA for the CDR3 is TGTGCCAGCATTAATCTGCGGGGGGGAGAGACCCAGTACTTC. Its translation is CASINLRGGETQYF.